What follows is one T cell receptor beta chain and its context. There is no known antigen for this receptor. The input lacks base qualities; no much larger clone sits a single base away. The data are from a study of T cell repertoires in cytomegalovirus infection (dated by TCRdb to about 2019). About the full investigation: Donor HLA type was relevant to the analysis, as public TCR beta signatures indicated carriage of CMV infection together with the matching HLA type.

Sequencer: Illumina HiSeq 1500. The raw public reads went through TCRdb reprocessing: fastp at Q25, MiXCR clone calling, in-frame beta chains kept. Rows are unified per CDR3 protein, each entry keeping the most common DNA and genes. Recorded for this sample are over 300,000 distinct CDR3 sequences; 15% to 20% of them occurred a single time. The ten most abundant clones make up around 13% of the sample. The trim is 5 bases for V and 6 bases for J, with a gap of 12 bases between the germline ends. From the cysteine through the phenylalanine, the CDR3 covers 13 amino acids. The read is trimmed to its CDR3 DNA, 39 bases read in frame from base 1. CDR1 and CDR2 are drawn from the germline V gene (reference sequence): SEHNR, FQNEAQ. Findings and caveats that apply to the study as a whole: The ex vivo response was dominated by HLA-C-restricted CMV-specific TCR beta clonotypes, which also provided the single most frequent clonotype in two of eight donors. Cumulative frequency of public TCR beta family members discriminated carriers of CMV infection plus the relevant HLA type in this cohort and an independent approximately 350-donor cohort.

Specimen: PBMCs. The sequence joins TRBV7-9 to TRBJ2-3; TRBD1 is a possible D gene, resting on 5 matching bases. This sequence was found in a human donor in good health (CMV status not recorded). Some clones in this sample may be carry-over from other donors' samples. The DNA sequence follows: TGTGCCAGCAGCCTTTCGACAGACGATACGCAGTATTTT. The translation is CASSLSTDDTQYF.